Here is one TCR beta chain with its context. This entry belongs to a study of shared clonotypes between healthy human individuals. Here immunoSEQ multiplex PCR was the method, and the copy in TCRdb shows in-frame clones only, minus some. The sample lists about 1.5 million clones, 95% to 99% seen once, with about 0.45% in the top ten. This CDR3 is built from 16 residues. V was trimmed by 5 bases and J by 1 base, leaving 15 bases between them. Germline values: CDR1 SEHNR, CDR2 FQNEAQ (reference sequence). This TCR was sampled from a man aged 25 to 40 in good health. The chain joins TRBV7-9 to TRBJ2-1, with a possible D match to TRBD1 (5 bases). Sequences were obtained from naive CD4+ T cells sorted from blood. Subset in this sample: CD45RA+ positively selected. The chain's CDR3 is CASSPRSQGSYNEQFF. The CDR3 region has the DNA TGTGCCAGCAGCCCAAGGTCTCAGGGTTCCTACAATGAGCAGTTCTTC.